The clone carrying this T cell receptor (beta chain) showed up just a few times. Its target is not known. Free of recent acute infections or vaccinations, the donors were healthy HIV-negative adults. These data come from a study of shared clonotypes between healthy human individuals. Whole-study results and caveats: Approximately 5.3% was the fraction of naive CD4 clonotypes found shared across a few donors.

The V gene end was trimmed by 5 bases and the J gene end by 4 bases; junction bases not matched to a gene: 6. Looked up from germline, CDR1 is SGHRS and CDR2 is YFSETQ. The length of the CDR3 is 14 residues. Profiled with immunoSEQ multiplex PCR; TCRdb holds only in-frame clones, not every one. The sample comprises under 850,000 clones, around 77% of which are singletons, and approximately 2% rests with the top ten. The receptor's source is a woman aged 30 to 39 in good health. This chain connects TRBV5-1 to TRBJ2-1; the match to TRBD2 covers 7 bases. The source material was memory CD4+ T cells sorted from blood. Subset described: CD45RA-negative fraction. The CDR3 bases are TGCGCCAGCAGTACCACAGCGGGGTACAATGAGCAGTTCTTC. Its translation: CASSTTAGYNEQFF. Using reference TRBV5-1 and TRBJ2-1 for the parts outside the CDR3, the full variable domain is KAGVTQTPRYLIKTRGQQVTLSCSPISGHRSVSWYQQTPGQGLQFLFEYFSETQRNKGNFPGRFSGRQFSNSRSEMNVSTLELGDSALYLCASSTTAGYNEQFFGPGTRLTVL.